Listed below are T cell receptor beta chains from one sample, sequenced in a study of regulatory T cells in long-lasting Graves disease. MiXCR, applied by TCRdb to the multiplex PCR reads, yields one record per CDR3 protein. This sample carries 400,000 or so distinct CDR3 sequences, more than 20% of them seen once, and the ten largest clones take more than 20%. The sequences come from peripheral blood mononuclear cells (PBMCs), collected when the disease was refractory, from a patient treated with antithyroid drugs. These receptors all stem from a female donor with Graves disease. CDR3s include the opening cysteine and the closing phenylalanine or tryptophan. Each record gives: D gene, V gene, clone size, J gene, CDR3 DNA, CDR3 protein. D genes are given only for firm matches. For some rows the clone size is stated as once, few or many, or as a class when expanded; others skip it.

D: TRBD1
V: TRBV6-1
size: -
J: TRBJ2-7
DNA: TGTGCCAGCAGTGATGGGACAGGGAACGAGCAGTACTTC
CDR3: CASSDGTGNEQYF

D: -
V: TRBV28
size: -
J: TRBJ2-3
DNA: TGTGCCAGCAGCCAGGGAAACACAGATACGCAGTATTTT
CDR3: CASSQGNTDTQYF

D: -
V: TRBV7-2
size: many
J: TRBJ1-1
DNA: TGTGCCAGCAGCTTACCAGGGCCGGCCACTGAAGCTTTCTTT
CDR3: CASSLPGPATEAFF

D: TRBD1
V: TRBV20-1
size: many
J: TRBJ1-2
DNA: TGCAGTGCTGAAACTAGGGACAGTCTCTATGGCTACACCTTC
CDR3: CSAETRDSLYGYTF

D: -
V: TRBV4-3
size: -
J: TRBJ1-2
DNA: TGCGCCAGCAGCCAAGGTGGTTGGGGGGCTCATGGCTACACCTTC
CDR3: CASSQGGWGAHGYTF

D: TRBD2
V: TRBV2
size: -
J: TRBJ2-3
DNA: TGTGCCAGCAGTGCCCGGGACTACAGCACAGATACGCAGTATTTT
CDR3: CASSARDYSTDTQYF

D: TRBD1
V: TRBV19
size: -
J: TRBJ1-2
DNA: TGTGCCAGTAATCAACAGGGGGCTCGTGTGGGCTACACCTTC
CDR3: CASNQQGARVGYTF

D: TRBD2
V: TRBV27
size: few
J: TRBJ2-5
DNA: TGTGCCAGCAGCGACAAGTATATAGCGGGAGAGACCCAGTACTTC
CDR3: CASSDKYIAGETQYF

D: TRBD1
V: TRBV6-1
size: many
J: TRBJ2-7
DNA: TGTGCCAGCATCGTGGGACAGGGGACGTACGAGCAGTACTTC
CDR3: CASIVGQGTYEQYF

D: -
V: TRBV6-9
size: -
J: TRBJ1-6
DNA: TGTGCCAGCAGTTATGTGGATTCACCCCTCCACTTT
CDR3: CASSYVDSPLHF

D: -
V: TRBV5-6
size: few
J: TRBJ2-7
DNA: TGTGCCAGCAGCGGGAGGCTAAACTACGAGCAGTACTTC
CDR3: CASSGRLNYEQYF

D: TRBD2
V: TRBV27
size: -
J: TRBJ2-3
DNA: TGTGCCAGCAGTGGTAGCGGGGGGAGCACAGATACGCAGTATTTT
CDR3: CASSGSGGSTDTQYF

D: TRBD2
V: TRBV7-9
size: -
J: TRBJ2-1
DNA: TGTGCCAGCAGCTTGACTAGCGGGAGGGACAATGAGCAGTTCTTC
CDR3: CASSLTSGRDNEQFF

D: -
V: TRBV7-3
size: few
J: TRBJ2-6
DNA: TGTGCCAGCAGCTTAGACCGGTGGGCAGGGGCTTCGGCTGGGGCCAACGTCCTGACTTTC
CDR3: CASSLDRWAGASAGANVLTF

D: -
V: TRBV12-3/TRBV12-4
size: few
J: TRBJ2-1
DNA: TGTGCCAGCAGTGCGTGGGGAAAAAATGAGCAGTTCTTC
CDR3: CASSAWGKNEQFF

D: -
V: TRBV19
size: -
J: TRBJ2-7
DNA: TGTGCCAGTTCGGGCGGTCCCACTTCCTACGAGCAGTACTTC
CDR3: CASSGGPTSYEQYF

D: -
V: TRBV7-2
size: few
J: TRBJ1-1
DNA: TGTGCCAGCAGCGCCCGACACGGAGGTGAAGCTTTCTTT
CDR3: CASSARHGGEAFF

D: -
V: TRBV28
size: -
J: TRBJ2-3
DNA: TGTGCCAGCAGCCCTGAGCCAGATACGCAGTATTTT
CDR3: CASSPEPDTQYF

D: -
V: TRBV12-3/TRBV12-4
size: few
J: TRBJ1-2
DNA: TGTGCCAGCAGCTCCAGGGATCACTATGGCTACACCTTC
CDR3: CASSSRDHYGYTF

D: TRBD1
V: TRBV6-5
size: many
J: TRBJ2-5
DNA: TGTGCCAGCAGTTACCGACAGGGGTTGGAGACCCAGTACTTC
CDR3: CASSYRQGLETQYF

D: -
V: TRBV7-9
size: -
J: TRBJ2-2
DNA: TGCGCCAGCAGCCGGGACCACACCGGGGAGCTGTTTTTT
CDR3: CASSRDHTGELFF

D: -
V: TRBV12-3/TRBV12-4
size: few
J: TRBJ2-7
DNA: TGTGCCAGCAAAACCGGTCAGGGAACAGGTAGCGAGCAGTACTTC
CDR3: CASKTGQGTGSEQYF

D: -
V: TRBV6-5
size: many
J: TRBJ1-5
DNA: TGTGCCAGCAGTTCTCTGGGACTTCCCTCATATAGCAATCAGCCCCAGCATTTT
CDR3: CASSSLGLPSYSNQPQHF

D: TRBD1
V: TRBV6-1
size: -
J: TRBJ1-6
DNA: TGTGCCAGCGCCCTTACAGGGGAGAATTCACCCCTCCACTTT
CDR3: CASALTGENSPLHF

D: TRBD1
V: TRBV19
size: few
J: TRBJ1-2
DNA: TGTGCCAGTACAGGGGGAAGGCACTATGGCTACACCTTC
CDR3: CASTGGRHYGYTF

D: -
V: TRBV29-1
size: few
J: TRBJ1-2
DNA: TGCAGCGTTGAAGATCTTGTCTGGACAAAGGGAGATGGCTACACCTTC
CDR3: CSVEDLVWTKGDGYTF

D: -
V: TRBV7-9
size: few
J: TRBJ2-7
DNA: TGTGCCAGCACCTTGGCGGAAATGAGCTACGAGCAGTACTTC
CDR3: CASTLAEMSYEQYF

D: TRBD1
V: TRBV28
size: -
J: TRBJ2-7
DNA: TGTGCCGCAAGGGGGTGGGCAGGGGGCTACGAGCAGTACTTC
CDR3: CAARGWAGGYEQYF

D: TRBD1
V: TRBV19
size: -
J: TRBJ2-2
DNA: TGTGCCAGTAGTAGGCTTGTCACAGGGGGTAAGGACGGGGAGCTGTTTTTT
CDR3: CASSRLVTGGKDGELFF

D: TRBD1
V: TRBV9
size: -
J: TRBJ1-6
DNA: TGTGCCAGCAGCGGGGACAGGGCCTCGGGTTCACCCCTCCACTTT
CDR3: CASSGDRASGSPLHF

D: -
V: TRBV11-2
size: many
J: TRBJ2-2
DNA: TGTGCCAGCAGTACCAACGTGGGCACCGGGGAGCTGTTTTTT
CDR3: CASSTNVGTGELFF

D: TRBD2
V: TRBV30
size: few
J: TRBJ2-2
DNA: TGTGCCTGGAGACTAGCGGGAGCCGGGGAGCTGTTTTTT
CDR3: CAWRLAGAGELFF

D: -
V: TRBV10-3
size: -
J: TRBJ1-5
DNA: TGTGCCATCAGTGAGCCAAGGGAGCCCCAGCATTTT
CDR3: CAISEPREPQHF

D: -
V: TRBV28
size: few
J: TRBJ1-5
DNA: TGTGCCAGCCGCGCATTCGGCGGCGATAGCAATCGGCCCCAGCATTTT
CDR3: CASRAFGGDSNRPQHF

D: -
V: TRBV20-1
size: few
J: TRBJ2-5
DNA: TGCAGTGCTAGAGATTTGCTCGGGGTCCAAGAGACCCAGTACTTC
CDR3: CSARDLLGVQETQYF

D: -
V: TRBV27
size: few
J: TRBJ2-4
DNA: TGTGCCAGCAGTTCCGGGGTACCCGCCAAAAACATTCAGTACTTC
CDR3: CASSSGVPAKNIQYF

D: -
V: TRBV12-5
size: once
J: TRBJ2-1
DNA: TGTGCTAGTGGTTTGAACCCCGGGGGCAAGTCCTACAATGAGCAGTTCTTC
CDR3: CASGLNPGGKSYNEQFF

D: -
V: TRBV20-1
size: -
J: TRBJ2-2
DNA: TGCAGTGCTAGGGGGGGCGGTAACACCGGGGAGCTGTTTTTT
CDR3: CSARGGGNTGELFF

D: -
V: TRBV19
size: -
J: TRBJ1-1
DNA: TGTGCCAGTAGCGCCCGACAGATTATGAACACTGAAGCTTTCTTT
CDR3: CASSARQIMNTEAFF

D: -
V: TRBV27
size: few
J: TRBJ1-1
DNA: TGTGCCAGCAGTCCAATACAATTATCCGGGACGGACACTGAAGCTTTCTTT
CDR3: CASSPIQLSGTDTEAFF

D: -
V: TRBV6-1
size: few
J: TRBJ2-7
DNA: TGTGCCAGCCGCCCGCGCCCTTCGAAAGGCTACGAGCAGTACTTC
CDR3: CASRPRPSKGYEQYF

D: -
V: TRBV18
size: many
J: TRBJ2-5
DNA: TGTGCCAGCTCACCCAGGGGTTCTGGAGAGACCCAGTACTTC
CDR3: CASSPRGSGETQYF

D: TRBD2
V: TRBV5-5
size: many
J: TRBJ2-2
DNA: TGTGCCAGCAGTGGGAGCGGGAGGATGAACACCGGGGAGCTGTTTTTT
CDR3: CASSGSGRMNTGELFF

D: -
V: TRBV28
size: many
J: TRBJ2-2
DNA: TGTGCCAGCACGATCACCGGGGAGCTGTTTTTT
CDR3: CASTITGELFF

D: -
V: TRBV12-3/TRBV12-4
size: many
J: TRBJ1-5
DNA: TGTGCCAGCAGTTTAGCGACAGCGGGCAATCAGCCCCAGCATTTT
CDR3: CASSLATAGNQPQHF

D: -
V: TRBV7-2
size: many
J: TRBJ2-5
DNA: TGTGCCAGCAGCTTAAAGGTGTCAGAGACCCAGTACTTC
CDR3: CASSLKVSETQYF

D: TRBD2
V: TRBV20-1
size: -
J: TRBJ2-2
DNA: TGCAGTGCTAGACTAGCGGGCCCGACCGGGGAGCTGTTTTTT
CDR3: CSARLAGPTGELFF

D: -
V: TRBV6-2/TRBV6-3
size: many
J: TRBJ2-7
DNA: TGTGCCAGCTTATCTTGGATCCGGGGCGAGCAGTACTTC
CDR3: CASLSWIRGEQYF

D: TRBD1
V: TRBV29-1
size: -
J: TRBJ1-2
DNA: TGCAGCGTTGAAGATCGCGGGCAGGGGGCTCTGTATGGCTACACCTTC
CDR3: CSVEDRGQGALYGYTF

D: -
V: TRBV19
size: -
J: TRBJ2-7
DNA: TGTGCCAGTAGTACCGGGGACGAGCAGTACTTC
CDR3: CASSTGDEQYF

D: -
V: TRBV2
size: few
J: TRBJ2-2
DNA: TGTGCCGGCGAGGGTTGGACGGTGAACACCGGGGAGCTGTTTTTT
CDR3: CAGEGWTVNTGELFF

D: -
V: TRBV4-3
size: -
J: TRBJ1-6
DNA: TGCGCCAGCAGCCAAGATTCGTTATGGGATTCACCCCTCCACTTT
CDR3: CASSQDSLWDSPLHF

D: TRBD2
V: TRBV10-3
size: -
J: TRBJ2-2
DNA: TGTGCCATCAGTCCCTTAGCGGGAGGGTCAGGGGAGCTGTTTTTT
CDR3: CAISPLAGGSGELFF